This is a list of T cell receptor beta chains from one sample in a study of beta chain features in type 1 diabetes. Sequencing was performed with immunoSEQ multiplex PCR; in TCRdb, only in-frame clones are kept and a portion is missing. Of 300,000 or so clones listed, roughly 8% were seen once; the top ten hold around 0.45%. Sequenced sample: central memory CD4+ T cells from blood. The receptor set was obtained from a woman aged 18-29 years in good health. CDR3s include the opening cysteine and the closing phenylalanine or tryptophan. Each record gives: V gene, CDR3 protein.

TRBV9,CASSVLPGGPSEQFF
TRBV15,CATSRDLNQPQHF
TRBV18,CASSPYSALGSEQFF
TRBV20-1,CSVGETQYF
TRBV7-2,CASSLSYRVVDTGELFF
TRBV6-4,CASSDSAGGADTQYF
TRBV7-9,CASSLTGGTGELFF
TRBV28,CASSLGQITYNEQFF
TRBV6-5,CASSEMASTDTQYF
TRBV15,CATSREGGTWNTEAFF
TRBV2,CASSEETPHQPQHF